The 10 T cell receptor beta chains listed next were all sequenced from one sample in a study of CD4 T cells in relation to SARS-CoV-2 and coronaviruses. Using immunoSEQ multiplex PCR, the repertoire was profiled, and TCRdb retains in-frame clones only, with some absent. The table records approximately 36,000 clones, 77% of them present only once. No antigens are known for them. The sample taken for sequencing was memory CD4+ T cells from PBMCs, cultured in vitro. These receptors all come from an adult with COVID-19.

This clone was seen more than once but under ten times. The J gene is TRBJ2-7, the V gene TRBV4-2; D is perhaps TRBD2 (6 bases). This CDR3 spans 17 amino acids. Trimming took off 0 bases at V and 0 bases at J, with 15 bases between the two ends. Looked up from germline, CDR1 is LGHNA and CDR2 is YNFKEQ. As DNA, the CDR3 is TGTGCCAGCAGCCAAGAAGGACCCGGGAGCCCCTCCTACGAGCAGTACTTC. Translation gives CASSQEGPGSPSYEQYF.

This chain connects TRBV2 to TRBJ1-1; possible D gene TRBD1, 5 bases. The V gene lost 6 bases and the J gene lost 1 base, with 12 bases spanning the gap. The germline gives CDR1 SNHLY, CDR2 FYNNEI. CDR3 size: 14 residues. CDR3 in amino acids: CASRRDGANTEAFF. The CDR3, as DNA: TGTGCCAGCAGGAGGGATGGGGCGAACACTGAAGCTTTCTTT.

The chain uses TRBV19 and TRBJ2-7; 10 bases agree with TRBD2. Losses at the gene ends were 1 base for V and 3 bases for J; bases not matched to a gene: 0. The CDR3 contains 14 residues. Germline CDR1 reads LNHDA; CDR2 reads SQIVND (reference sequence). The CDR3 is CASSIASGSYEQYF. The CDR3, as DNA: TGTGCCAGTAGTATAGCTAGCGGGAGCTACGAGCAGTACTTC.

This chain connects TRBV5-4 to TRBJ2-5; 8 nucleotides align to TRBD2. V lost 4 bases and J lost 3; bases outside the gene matches: 5. The CDR3 has 14 residues. Looked up from germline, CDR1 is SGHNT and CDR2 is YYREEE (reference sequence). The CDR3 DNA reads as TGTGCCAGCAGCCGAGCGGGAGAAAAAGAGACCCAGTACTTC. Encoded protein: CASSRAGEKETQYF.

The chain links TRBV29-1 to TRBJ2-3; D remains unclear. Germline-derived CDR1 and CDR2 are SQVTM and ANQGSEA. The V gene lost 6 bases and the J gene lost 2 bases, with 15 bases spanning the gap. The CDR3 is 14 amino acids. The CDR3: CSVPVGQSTDTQYF. The CDR3 DNA reads as TGCAGCGTCCCGGTCGGCCAGTCCACAGATACGCAGTATTTT.

The V and J genes are TRBV3-1 (or the pseudogene TRBV3-2) and TRBJ2-3; D uncertain. Germline CDR1 and CDR2: LGHDT and YNNKEL (reference sequence). The V end was cut by 0 bases, the J end by 6 bases, with 7 bases between. The CDR3 sequence is 13 residues long. CDR3 DNA sequence: TGTGCCAGCAGCCAAGAAGCCGGCGATACGCAGTATTTT. Its translation: CASSQEAGDTQYF.

Written as DNA, the CDR3 is TGTGCCAGCAGCCAAACACGGAACACTGAAGCTTTCTTT. Protein sequence: CASSQTRNTEAFF. The V call is TRBV7-2, the J call TRBJ1-1; D gene ambiguous. This CDR3 spans 13 amino acids. In germline, CDR1 is SGHTA, CDR2 FQGNSA. Trimming cost V 5 bases and J 1 base, with 8 bases left between them.

The chain links TRBV7-3 to TRBJ1-3, with 8 bases lining up with TRBD1. J lost 0 bases, V lost 5 bases, and 3 bases had no gene match. The CDR3 has 15 amino acids. Per the germline V gene, CDR1 is SGHTA and CDR2 is FQGTGA. The CDR3 here is CASSQGANSGNTIYF. In nucleotides, the CDR3 is TGTGCCAGCAGCCAGGGGGCCAACTCTGGAAACACCATATATTTT.

V is TRBV28 and J is TRBJ2-3; 8 bases are shared with TRBD2. The CDR3 has 15 residues. The germline CDR1 and CDR2 sequences are MDHEN and SYDVKM. With 4 bases clipped from V and 2 bases from J, the junction kept 5 bases outside the gene matches. Written as DNA, the CDR3 is TGTGCCAGCAGTTCTAGCGGGCTAAACACAGATACGCAGTATTTT. Protein product: CASSSSGLNTDTQYF.

This clone appeared a single time. V is TRBV7-2 and J is TRBJ2-7; perhaps TRBD2 as D (5 bases). Trimming stripped 1 base from V and 4 bases from J, with 8 bases between. The germline V gene has CDR1 SGHTA and CDR2 FQGNSA. The CDR3 spans 13 residues. The CDR3 loop reads CASSLGESYEQYF. The DNA of the CDR3 is TGTGCCAGCAGCTTAGGGGAGAGTTACGAGCAGTACTTC. The complete variable domain, with remaining parts taken from reference TRBV7-2 and TRBJ2-7, reads GAGVSQSPSNKVTEKGKDVELRCDPISGHTALYWYRQSLGQGLEFLIYFQGNSAPDKSGLPSDRFSAERTGGSVSTLTIQRTQQEDSAVYLCASSLGESYEQYFGPGTRLTVT.